The T cell receptor (beta chain) described here comes from a study of T cells expressing NK-cell markers (dated by TCRdb to 2019 to 2021). Broadly, across the study: Three sorted T-cell subsets (CD3+CD56+NKG2C+, CD3+CD56+NKG2C- and CD3+CD56-NKG2C+) from fewer than 10 donors had their TCR beta-chain repertoires profiled. Seven of the eight sequenced donors were HCMV-seropositive and one was HCMV-seronegative. Randomly selected healthy volunteers, three men and five women, were used as the eight sequenced donors. Illumina HiSeq 2000/2500, MiSeq or NextSeq was used to sequence libraries as 2 x 150 bp reads.

The paper as a whole reports these results and caveats: For about 6 donors, the dominant CD3+CD56+NKG2C+ clonotypes were among the top 10 CD8+ clonotypes and accounted for about 1.0-8% of CD8+ T cells. Whether the expanded NKG2C-expressing T cell clones were specific for HCMV antigens remained unclear. Those dominant clonotypes were again the most abundant among CD3+CD56-NKG2C+ cells in a few donors, at roughly 25-60.1%.

Sequencing instrument: Illumina HiSeq 2000. 5'RACE template switching, by which a universal primer site and unique molecular identifiers were added, was used to make TCR beta cDNA libraries. Priming for cDNA synthesis came from the TCR beta constant segment, and two successive PCR amplification steps followed. In the authors' own workflow: MIGEC handled demultiplexing of the reads and grouping by UMI, while MiTCR was used to assemble and quantify clonotypes. To remove erroneous sequences, TCR cDNA sequences were retained only when supported by two or more reads. The tcR package was used for downstream repertoire analysis, and clonotypes were matched between fractions using CDR3 nucleotide sequence together with V segment. VDJmatch was used to annotate antigen specificity against VDJdb, with one amino acid substitution in CDR3 permitted. TCRdb reprocessed the reads, reporting each CDR3 protein sequence once and no DNA. V and J calls and clone size were set by TCRdb, not the authors. The sample has about 400,000 distinct CDR3 sequences on record. About 10% of the sample is in the top ten clones.

HCMV serostatus was determined by detecting HCMV-specific IgG in serum with a commercial ELISA kit. Peripheral blood mononuclear cells were isolated from blood by Ficoll density gradient centrifugation. In the case of this clonotype: Its binding antigen is unknown.

The specimen sequenced was blood T cells: a sorted CD56 or NKG2C T cell subset, CD4+ or CD8+ T cells, or bulk PBMC T cells (not recorded which). The clonotype originates from a woman in her 50s in good health. Donor details come from another sample of the same person, matched by shared clones.

This receptor carries the CDR3 CSVLSTARSTEAFF. The V and J genes are TRBV29-1 and TRBJ1-1; TCRdb reports TRBD1, a call that lacks DNA to check it against. CDR1 SQVTM and CDR2 ANQGSEA are derived from the germline V gene. The CDR3, cysteine through phenylalanine, is 14 amino acids long. The record lacks a DNA sequence. Extended through the reference TRBV29-1 and TRBJ1-1 proteins, this CDR3 yields the full variable domain: SAVISQKPSRDICQRGTSLTIQCQVDSQVTMMFWYRQQPGQSLTLIATANQGSEATYESGFVIDKFPISRPNLTFSTLTVSNMSPEDSSIYLCSVLSTARSTEAFFGQGTRLTVV.